This record covers a single T cell receptor beta chain. What it binds is unknown. Germline and junction disagree at one end, which may indicate a read error. The CDR3 is 15 residues long. Germline V gene data show CDR1 as SGHTA and CDR2 as FQGTGA. The PCR employed 60 Vbeta primers together with 13 Jbeta primers. Clones were sequenced by immunoSEQ multiplex PCR, and TCRdb holds only the in-frame ones, with some missing. The profile shows approximately 120,000 clones, more than 60% of them singletons. Donors were nominally healthy when sampled, though unrecorded immune exposures were likely. These data are taken from a study of cytomegalovirus exposure and HLA in healthy donors. Study-wide background: The Caucasian-associated ancestry cluster held roughly 84% of 398 genotyped donors.

Overall study findings and caveats: There were a few CMV-associated chains whose specificity for CMV antigens was confirmed in vitro. Being indistinguishable, some V segments were excluded, TRBV6-2 and TRBV6-3 among them.

The origin of this receptor is an older woman in good health and CMV-seropositive. The material sequenced was PBMCs. The chain employs TRBV7-3 and TRBJ2-5, with TRBD1 identical over 8 bases. The CDR3 reads CASNLQGGQLETQYF. The CDR3 nucleotides are TGTGCCAGCAACTTACAGGGGGGTCAGCTGGAGACCCAGTACTTC.